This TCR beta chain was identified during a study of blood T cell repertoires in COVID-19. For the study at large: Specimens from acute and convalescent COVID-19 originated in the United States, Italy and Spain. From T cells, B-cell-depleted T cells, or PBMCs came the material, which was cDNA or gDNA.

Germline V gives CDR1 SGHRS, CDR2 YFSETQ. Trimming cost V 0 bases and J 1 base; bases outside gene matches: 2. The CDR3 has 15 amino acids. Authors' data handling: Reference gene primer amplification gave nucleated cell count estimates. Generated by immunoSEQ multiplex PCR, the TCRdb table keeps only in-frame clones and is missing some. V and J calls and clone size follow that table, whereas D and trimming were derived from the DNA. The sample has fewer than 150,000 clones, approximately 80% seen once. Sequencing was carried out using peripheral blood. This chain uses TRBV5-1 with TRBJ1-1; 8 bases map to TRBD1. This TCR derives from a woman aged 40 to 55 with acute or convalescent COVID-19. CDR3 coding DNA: TGCGCCAGCAGCTTGGCCGGACAGGGGAACACTGAAGCTTTCTTT. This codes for CASSLAGQGNTEAFF. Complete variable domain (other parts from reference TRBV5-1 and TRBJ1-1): KAGVTQTPRYLIKTRGQQVTLSCSPISGHRSVSWYQQTPGQGLQFLFEYFSETQRNKGNFPGRFSGRQFSNSRSEMNVSTLELGDSALYLCASSLAGQGNTEAFFGQGTRLTVV.